One and the same sample provided the 10 T cell receptor beta chains below, sequenced in a study of shared clonotypes between healthy human individuals. The table came from immunoSEQ multiplex PCR; TCRdb's copy has only in-frame clones and leaves some out. The sample has fewer than 2.5 million clones, 80% to 95% seen once. Sequenced input: naive CD4+ T cells from PBMCs. Stated subset: CD45RA+ positively selected. These receptors came from a man younger than 35 in good health. Some clones in this sample may be carry-over from other donors' samples.

The V and J genes are TRBV6-6 and TRBJ1-1; D is perhaps TRBD1 (6 bases). The CDR3 spans 14 residues. Germline values: CDR1 MNHNY, CDR2 SVGAGI (reference sequence). Trimming cost V 5 bases and J 7 bases, with 17 bases left between them. CDR3 DNA: TGTGCCAGCAGTCGGGGACAAGAAATAAGTGAAGCTTTCTTT. Translated, it gives CASSRGQEISEAFF.

The rearrangement links TRBV7-8 to TRBJ1-1, with TRBD1 matching over 9 bases. J gave up 10 bases and V 6 bases, and 9 bases lay outside the gene matches. Germline assignment: CDR1 SGHVS and CDR2 FQNEAQ. The CDR3 length is 13 residues. CDR3 in amino acids: CASRQGAMGGAFF. The CDR3 nucleotides read TGTGCCAGCAGACAGGGGGCGATGGGAGGAGCTTTCTTT.

This sequence joins TRBV2 and TRBJ2-7; the D is unclear. The ends were cut back, 2 bases at V and 6 bases at J, with 11 bases in the middle. This CDR3 comprises 13 residues. Germline V gene lookup returns CDR1 SNHLY and CDR2 FYNNEI. The CDR3 region is CASSEFQLGEQYF. CDR3 nucleotides: TGTGCCAGCAGTGAATTTCAGTTGGGCGAGCAGTACTTC. Variable domain in full (rest from reference TRBV2 and TRBJ2-7): EPEVTQTPSHQVTQMGQEVILRCVPISNHLYFYWYRQILGQKVEFLVSFYNNEISEKSEIFDDQFSVERPDGSNFTLKIRSTKLEDSAMYFCASSEFQLGEQYFGPGTRLTVT.

The J gene is TRBJ1-5, the V gene TRBV30, with D maybe TRBD1 (6 bases). Germline V gene lookup returns CDR1 GTSNPN and CDR2 SVGIG (reference sequence). The CDR3 covers 16 residues. The ends were cut back, 0 bases at V and 1 base at J, with 13 bases in the middle. CDR3 DNA: TGTGCCTGGAGTGTTCAGGGGCTAGGAAGCAATCAGCCCCAGCATTTT. Translated: CAWSVQGLGSNQPQHF.

The V call is TRBV4-1, the J call TRBJ2-7; 8 positions match TRBD2. The germline V gene encodes CDR1 MGHRA and CDR2 YSYEKL. CDR3 length: 16 residues. V lost 4 bases to trimming and J lost 1 base; unmatched junction nucleotides: 9. The CDR3 protein is CASSRILAERSYEQYF. CDR3 DNA sequence: TGCGCCAGCAGCCGCATACTAGCGGAGCGATCCTACGAGCAGTACTTC.

V gene TRBV28 combines with J gene TRBJ1-2, with D perhaps TRBD1 (5 bases). V was pared by 6 bases and J by 4 bases, with 18 bases between. The length of the CDR3 is 15 residues. Germline assignment: CDR1 MDHEN and CDR2 SYDVKM. CDR3 sequence (DNA): TGTGCCAGCAGGACCCCGGGGCAGGGTCTCTATGGCTACACCTTC. This codes for CASRTPGQGLYGYTF.

CDR3 in amino acids: CASSRGQGGHNQPQHF. The CDR3, as DNA: TGTGCCAGCAGCCGTGGACAGGGTGGGCACAATCAGCCCCAGCATTTT. V usage is TRBV28 and J usage is TRBJ1-5, with 8 nucleotides matching TRBD1. V shed 6 bases and J 3 bases; nucleotides not matched to a gene: 10. The germline gives CDR1 MDHEN, CDR2 SYDVKM. This CDR3 region has 16 residues.

The rearrangement uses TRBV5-1 and TRBJ1-1; 8 positions agree with TRBD1. V trimming: 2 bases; J trimming: 2 bases; junction bases outside the gene matches: 8. CDR1 and CDR2 (germline): SGHRS, YFSETQ. The CDR3 loop spans 16 amino acids. The CDR3 here is CASSFGDRGFNTEAFF. The CDR3 region has the DNA TGCGCCAGCAGCTTTGGAGACAGGGGATTTAACACTGAAGCTTTCTTT.

About this clone: This sample includes further DNA sequences coding for the same CDR3. J is TRBJ2-7 and V is TRBV9, with D possibly TRBD1 on 6 matching bases. The CDR3 spans 14 residues. Germline CDR1 SGDLS, CDR2 YYNGEE. Trimming took off 0 bases at V and 3 bases at J, with 10 bases between the two ends. DNA for the CDR3: TGTGCCAGCAGCGTAGGGCAGGGGAACTACGAGCAGTACTTC. It is translated as CASSVGQGNYEQYF. The full variable domain, with the rest looked up from reference TRBV9 and TRBJ2-7, is DSGVTQTPKHLITATGQRVTLRCSPRSGDLSVYWYQQSLDQGLQFLIQYYNGEERAKGNILERFSAQQFPDLHSELNLSSLELGDSALYFCASSVGQGNYEQYFGPGTRLTVT.

CDR3: CASSQDYLDTQYF. CDR3 bases: TGTGCCAGCAGCCAAGATTACTTGGATACGCAGTATTTT. The chain uses TRBV14 and TRBJ2-3; D not certain. The CDR3 loop spans 13 amino acids. Per germline, CDR1 SGHDN and CDR2 FVKESK. V lost 0 bases to trimming and J lost 6 bases, with 7 bases between them.